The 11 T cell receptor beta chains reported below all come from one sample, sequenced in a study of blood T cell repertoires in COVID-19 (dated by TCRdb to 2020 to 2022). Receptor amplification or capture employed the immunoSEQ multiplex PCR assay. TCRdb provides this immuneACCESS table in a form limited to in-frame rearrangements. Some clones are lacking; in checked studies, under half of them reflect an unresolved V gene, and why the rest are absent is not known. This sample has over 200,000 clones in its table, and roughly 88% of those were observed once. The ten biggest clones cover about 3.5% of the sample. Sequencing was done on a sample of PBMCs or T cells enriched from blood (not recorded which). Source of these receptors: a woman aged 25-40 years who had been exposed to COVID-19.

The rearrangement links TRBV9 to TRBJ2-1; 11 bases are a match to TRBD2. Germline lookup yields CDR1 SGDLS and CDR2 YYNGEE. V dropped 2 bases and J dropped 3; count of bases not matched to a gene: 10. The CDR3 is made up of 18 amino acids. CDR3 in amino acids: CASSVGQIAGGHYNEQFF. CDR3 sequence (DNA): TGTGCCAGCAGCGTGGGTCAAATAGCGGGAGGGCACTACAATGAGCAGTTCTTC.

The CDR3 DNA reads TGTGCCACCAGCAGAGAGGCGGGCCCGGATACGCAGTATTTT. Translation: CATSREAGPDTQYF. The V call is TRBV15, the J call TRBJ2-3, with TRBD2 as a possible D gene (5 bases). V dropped 0 bases and J dropped 6 bases, with 10 bases sitting between them. The CDR3 runs to 14 residues. Germline lookup yields CDR1 LNHNV and CDR2 YYDKDF (reference sequence).

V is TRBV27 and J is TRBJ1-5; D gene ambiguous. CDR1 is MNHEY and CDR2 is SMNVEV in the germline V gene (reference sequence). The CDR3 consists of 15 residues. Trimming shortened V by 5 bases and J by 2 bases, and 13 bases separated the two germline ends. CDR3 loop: CASSAGGRGNQPQHF. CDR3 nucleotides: TGTGCCAGCAGTGCAGGAGGGAGAGGCAATCAGCCCCAGCATTTT.

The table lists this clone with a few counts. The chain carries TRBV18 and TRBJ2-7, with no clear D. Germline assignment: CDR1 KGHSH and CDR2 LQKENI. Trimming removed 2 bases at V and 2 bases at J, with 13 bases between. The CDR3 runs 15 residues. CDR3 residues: CASSPTPSLTYEQYF. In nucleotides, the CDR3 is TGTGCCAGCTCACCAACACCGTCCTTAACCTACGAGCAGTACTTC.

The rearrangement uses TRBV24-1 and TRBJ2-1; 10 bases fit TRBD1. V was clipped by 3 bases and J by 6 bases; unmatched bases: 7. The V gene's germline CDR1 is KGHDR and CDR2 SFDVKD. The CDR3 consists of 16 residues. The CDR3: CATSDPRDRGGNEQFF. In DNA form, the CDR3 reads TGTGCCACCAGTGATCCCCGGGACAGGGGTGGCAATGAGCAGTTCTTC.

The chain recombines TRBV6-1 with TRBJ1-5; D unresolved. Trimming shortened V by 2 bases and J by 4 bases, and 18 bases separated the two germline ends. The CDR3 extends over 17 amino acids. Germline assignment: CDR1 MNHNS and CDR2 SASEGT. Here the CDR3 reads CASSERTPSPLNQPQHF. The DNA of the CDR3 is TGTGCCAGCAGTGAAAGAACACCATCACCCCTTAATCAGCCCCAGCATTTT.

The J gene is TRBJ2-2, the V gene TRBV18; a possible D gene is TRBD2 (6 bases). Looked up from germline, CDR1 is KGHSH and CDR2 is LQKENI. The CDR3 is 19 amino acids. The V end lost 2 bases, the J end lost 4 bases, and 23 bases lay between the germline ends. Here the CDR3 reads CASSPSSGTQGRITGELFF. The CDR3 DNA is TGTGCCAGCTCACCAAGTTCGGGGACCCAAGGGAGGATCACCGGGGAGCTGTTTTTT.

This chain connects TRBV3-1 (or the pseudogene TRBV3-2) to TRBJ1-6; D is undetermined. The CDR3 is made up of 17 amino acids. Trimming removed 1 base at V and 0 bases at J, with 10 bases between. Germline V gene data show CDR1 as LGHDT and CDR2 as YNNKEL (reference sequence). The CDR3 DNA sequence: TGTGCCAGCAGCCAAGGGACTCCCAGCTCCTATAATTCACCCCTCCACTTT. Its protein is CASSQGTPSSYNSPLHF.

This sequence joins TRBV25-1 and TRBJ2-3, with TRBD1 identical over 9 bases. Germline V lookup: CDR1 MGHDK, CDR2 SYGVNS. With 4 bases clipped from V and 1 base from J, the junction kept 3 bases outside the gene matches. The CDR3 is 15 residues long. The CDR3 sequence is CASSVDRGGTDTQYF. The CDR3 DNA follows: TGTGCCAGCAGTGTGGACAGGGGCGGCACAGATACGCAGTATTTT.

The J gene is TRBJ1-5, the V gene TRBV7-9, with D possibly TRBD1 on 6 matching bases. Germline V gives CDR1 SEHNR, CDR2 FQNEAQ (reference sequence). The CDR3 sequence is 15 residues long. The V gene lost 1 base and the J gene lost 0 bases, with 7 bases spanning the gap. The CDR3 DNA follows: TGTGCCAGCAGCTTAGAACAGGGTAGCAATCAGCCCCAGCATTTT. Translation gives CASSLEQGSNQPQHF.

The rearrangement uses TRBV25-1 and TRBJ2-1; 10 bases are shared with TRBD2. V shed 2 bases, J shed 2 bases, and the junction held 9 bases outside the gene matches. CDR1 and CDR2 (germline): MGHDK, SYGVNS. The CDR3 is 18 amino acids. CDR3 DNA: TGTGCCAGCAGTGAAACCCATTTAGCGGGAGGACCCTACAATGAGCAGTTCTTC. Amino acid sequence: CASSETHLAGGPYNEQFF.